The 19 T cell receptor beta chains presented below share a single source sample, sequenced in a study of cytomegalovirus exposure and HLA in healthy donors. With 60 Vbeta and 13 Jbeta primers, the PCR was carried out. Generated by immunoSEQ multiplex PCR, the TCRdb table keeps only in-frame clones and is missing some. The table lists 130,000 to 150,000 clones, over 60% of them singletons. Material for sequencing was PBMCs. All receptors derive from a woman aged 25 to 39 in good health and CMV-seronegative.

This clone came up once. The V call is TRBV30, the J call TRBJ1-2, with TRBD1 as a possible D gene (6 bases). The CDR3 extends over 12 amino acids. V was shortened by 6 bases and J by 7 bases, with 15 bases between the two germline ends. Looked up from germline, CDR1 is GTSNPN and CDR2 is SVGIG (reference sequence). In nucleotides, the CDR3 is TGTGCCTGTCACAGGGTTAGCTTTGGCTACACCTTC. Its protein is CACHRVSFGYTF.

The chain is built from TRBV29-1 and TRBJ2-1; D possibly corresponds to TRBD1 (6 bases). This CDR3 contains 15 residues. Germline CDR1 reads SQVTM; CDR2 reads ANQGSEA. V shed 0 bases and J shed 3 bases, with 12 bases lying between them. In nucleotides, the CDR3 is TGCAGCGTTGAAGATAACGGACAGATCTACAATGAGCAGTTCTTC. Its translation is CSVEDNGQIYNEQFF.

The chain is built from TRBV29-1 and TRBJ1-2; D is unclear. CDR1 is SQVTM, CDR2 ANQGSEA, per germline. V was clipped by 3 bases and J by 8 bases, with 7 bases between them. CDR3 length equals 10 residues. DNA of the CDR3: TGCAGCGTTGACGGGGTCGGCTACACCTTC. Its protein is CSVDGVGYTF.

The chain joins TRBV19 to TRBJ1-6; D is unresolved. Trimming pared 5 bases from V and 10 bases from J, leaving 12 bases between. This CDR3 is built from 13 residues. The germline V gene has CDR1 LNHDA and CDR2 SQIVND (reference sequence). Here the CDR3 reads CASSGQSRSPLHF. The CDR3 bases are TGTGCCAGTAGTGGGCAGTCACGCTCACCCCTCCACTTT.

The chain uses TRBV5-1 and TRBJ2-7; D gene uncertain. Germline CDR1 SGHRS, CDR2 YFSETQ. Trimming stripped 4 bases from V and 4 bases from J, with 15 bases between. This CDR3 comprises 14 residues. The DNA for the CDR3 is TGCGCCAGCAGCCTCACTTATCCTGGTTACGAGCAGTACTTC. It yields the protein CASSLTYPGYEQYF.

The chain couples TRBV5-1 to TRBJ1-5; 9 bases match TRBD1. Per germline, CDR1 SGHRS and CDR2 YFSETQ. J gave up 7 bases and V 5 bases, and 10 bases lay outside the gene matches. This CDR3 contains 15 residues. The CDR3 is CASRFGTGKGQPQHF. The CDR3 DNA sequence: TGCGCCAGCAGATTCGGGACAGGGAAGGGCCAGCCCCAGCATTTT.

Points on this clone: The same CDR3 can be traced to other DNA sequences in this sample. The chain recombines TRBV6-6 with TRBJ1-1; D is possibly TRBD1 (5 bases). The CDR3 spans 13 residues. Between the trimmed V and J ends, which lost 5 bases and 0 bases, there was a span of 7 bases. The germline gives CDR1 MNHNY, CDR2 SVGAGI (reference sequence). The CDR3 loop reads CASSPRVNTEAFF. The CDR3 DNA sequence: TGTGCCAGCAGTCCCAGGGTGAACACTGAAGCTTTCTTT.

The CDR3 loop is CASSQLLTGEETQYF. CDR3 coding DNA: TGCGCCAGCAGCCAACTGCTGACAGGGGAAGAGACCCAGTACTTC. The chain uses TRBV4-1 and TRBJ2-5; 8 bases map to TRBD1. Unmatched junction bases numbered 5, after V lost 2 bases and J lost 3 bases. Per the germline V gene, CDR1 is MGHRA and CDR2 is YSYEKL. This CDR3 region has 15 residues.

The chain uses TRBV15 and TRBJ1-2; TRBD1 aligns across 7 bases. CDR3 size: 13 residues. V dropped 6 bases and J dropped 8; count of bases not matched to a gene: 9. The germline gives CDR1 LNHNV, CDR2 YYDKDF (reference sequence). The CDR3 spells CATSIDRVKGYTF. Here the CDR3 DNA reads TGTGCCACCAGTATTGACAGGGTAAAGGGCTACACCTTC.

The chain recombines TRBV2 with TRBJ2-1; 8 bases fit TRBD2. This CDR3 has 19 residues. With V trimmed by 3 bases and J by 0 bases, 13 bases remained unmatched. Germline V gene lookup returns CDR1 SNHLY and CDR2 FYNNEI. This CDR3 is CASSEPGRGAEISYNEQFF. The CDR3 DNA is TGTGCCAGCAGTGAGCCGGGGCGGGGGGCCGAAATCTCCTACAATGAGCAGTTCTTC.

This chain joins TRBV4-1 and TRBJ2-3; 7 positions match TRBD2. V lost 1 base and J lost 2; bases outside the gene matches: 9. The V gene's germline CDR1 is MGHRA and CDR2 YSYEKL. The CDR3 has 17 amino acids. The CDR3 here is CASSQGWEGQNTDTQYF. Here the CDR3 DNA reads TGCGCCAGCAGCCAAGGGTGGGAGGGGCAGAACACAGATACGCAGTATTTT.

This clone was counted once. V usage is TRBV5-1 and J usage is TRBJ2-3; 10 positions match TRBD2. Germline loops: CDR1 SGHRS, CDR2 YFSETQ. V trimming: 4 bases; J trimming: 2 bases; junction bases outside the gene matches: 4. This CDR3 region has 15 residues. The CDR3 is CASSRSGGVTDTQYF. Written as DNA, the CDR3 is TGCGCCAGCAGCCGAAGCGGGGGGGTCACAGATACGCAGTATTTT.

Note on this clone: Other DNA sequences in this specimen translate into the identical CDR3. The chain combines TRBV6-5 with TRBJ1-1; 7 nucleotides line up with TRBD1. The CDR3 consists of 12 residues. Per germline, CDR1 MNHEY and CDR2 SVGAGI. V dropped 0 bases and J dropped 8; count of bases not matched to a gene: 0. The chain's CDR3 is CASSYSTGEAFF. CDR3 bases: TGTGCCAGCAGTTACTCGACAGGGGAAGCTTTCTTT.

This CDR3 is CASRSVAQGFNTEAFF. The CDR3 DNA sequence: TGTGCCAGCAGAAGTGTGGCACAGGGATTTAACACTGAAGCTTTCTTT. The chain uses TRBV5-6 and TRBJ1-1, with a possible D match to TRBD1 (6 bases). The CDR3 extends over 16 amino acids. Trimming shortened V by 5 bases and J by 2 bases, and 19 bases separated the two germline ends. The germline V gene encodes CDR1 SGHDT and CDR2 YYEEEE.

This chain joins TRBV6-1 and TRBJ2-2; D call uncertain. Trimming removed 4 bases from V and 4 bases from J, with 7 bases in between. Germline CDR1 reads MNHNS; CDR2 reads SASEGT. CDR3 length: 13 residues. CDR3 loop: CASSGYSTGELFF. The DNA of the CDR3 is TGTGCCAGCAGTGGGTACAGCACCGGGGAGCTGTTTTTT.

The chain links TRBV28 to TRBJ2-5; 8 bases agree with TRBD2. The trim removed 6 bases at V and 5 bases at J, leaving 14 bases unmatched. The CDR3 extends over 16 amino acids. Germline loops: CDR1 MDHEN, CDR2 SYDVKM. For the CDR3, the DNA is TGTGCCAGCAGGGGGTCGGCAGCGGGGGATGGCGAGACCCAGTACTTC. Amino acid sequence: CASRGSAAGDGETQYF.

As to this clone: Other DNA sequences in the sample encode the same CDR3. The chain employs TRBV6-5 and TRBJ1-2; TRBD1 is a possible D gene (5 bases). Looked up from germline, CDR1 is MNHEY and CDR2 is SVGAGI. The ends were cut back, 0 bases at V and 11 bases at J, with 16 bases in the middle. The CDR3 extends over 14 amino acids. This CDR3 reads CASSYSAGGVGYTF. DNA for the CDR3: TGTGCCAGCAGTTACTCTGCAGGAGGGGTCGGTTACACCTTC.

The chain employs TRBV4-1 and TRBJ2-3; no reliable D call. The CDR3 loop spans 14 amino acids. Germline V gene sequence: CDR1 MGHRA, CDR2 YSYEKL. Trimming cost V 0 bases and J 6 bases, with 10 bases left between them. The CDR3 here is CASSQDPGLDTQYF. The CDR3 bases are TGCGCCAGCAGCCAAGATCCGGGTTTGGATACGCAGTATTTT.

This clone has only a few counts. The chain has TRBV6-6 and TRBJ1-1, with 7 bases identical to TRBD1. The CDR3 runs 15 residues. V lost 6 bases, J lost 1 base, and 8 bases stayed unmatched. The V gene's germline CDR1 is MNHNY and CDR2 SVGAGI (reference sequence). CDR3 region: CASRPMRGPNTEAFF. DNA for the CDR3: TGTGCCAGCAGACCCATGAGGGGGCCGAACACTGAAGCTTTCTTT.